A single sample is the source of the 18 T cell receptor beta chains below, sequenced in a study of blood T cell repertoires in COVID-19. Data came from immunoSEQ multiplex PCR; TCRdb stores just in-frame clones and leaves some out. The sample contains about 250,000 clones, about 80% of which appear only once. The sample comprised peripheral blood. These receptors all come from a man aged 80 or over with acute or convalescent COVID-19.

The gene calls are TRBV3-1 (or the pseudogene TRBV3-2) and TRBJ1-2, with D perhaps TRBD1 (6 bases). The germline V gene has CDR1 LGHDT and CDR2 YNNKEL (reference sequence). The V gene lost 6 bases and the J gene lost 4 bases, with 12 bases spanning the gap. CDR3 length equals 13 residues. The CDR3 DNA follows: TGTGCCAGCAGGAGGACAGCATCCTATGGCTACACCTTC. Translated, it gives CASRRTASYGYTF.

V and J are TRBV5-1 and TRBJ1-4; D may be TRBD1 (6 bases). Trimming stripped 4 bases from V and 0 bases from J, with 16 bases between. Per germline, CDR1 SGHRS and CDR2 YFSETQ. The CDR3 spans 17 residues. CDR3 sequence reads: CASSPMGTPATNEKLFF. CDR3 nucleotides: TGCGCCAGCAGCCCTATGGGGACACCCGCAACTAATGAAAAACTGTTTTTT.

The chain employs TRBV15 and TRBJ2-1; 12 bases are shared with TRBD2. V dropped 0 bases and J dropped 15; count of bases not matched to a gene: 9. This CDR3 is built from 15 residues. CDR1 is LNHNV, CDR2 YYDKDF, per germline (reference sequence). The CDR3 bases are TGTGCCACCAGCAGAGACCCCCTAGCGGGAGGGCCTCGGTTCTTC. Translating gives CATSRDPLAGGPRFF.

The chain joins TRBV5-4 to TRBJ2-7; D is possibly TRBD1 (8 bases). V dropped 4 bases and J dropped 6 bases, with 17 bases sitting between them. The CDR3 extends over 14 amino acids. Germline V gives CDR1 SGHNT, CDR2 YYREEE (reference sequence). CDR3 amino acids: CASSRMTGEGEQYF. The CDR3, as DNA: TGTGCCAGCAGCAGAATGACAGGGGAGGGCGAGCAGTACTTC. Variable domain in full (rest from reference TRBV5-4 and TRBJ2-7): ETGVTQSPTHLIKTRGQQVTLRCSSQSGHNTVSWYQQALGQGPQFIFQYYREEENGRGNFPPRFSGLQFPNYSSELNVNALELDDSALYLCASSRMTGEGEQYFGPGTRLTVT.

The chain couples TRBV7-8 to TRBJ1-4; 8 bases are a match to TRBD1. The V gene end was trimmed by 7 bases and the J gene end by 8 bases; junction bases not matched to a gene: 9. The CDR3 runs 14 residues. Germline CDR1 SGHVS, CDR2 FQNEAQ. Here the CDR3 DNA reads TGTGCCAGCACCGTGGACAGGGATGGGGAAAAACTGTTTTTT. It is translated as CASTVDRDGEKLFF.

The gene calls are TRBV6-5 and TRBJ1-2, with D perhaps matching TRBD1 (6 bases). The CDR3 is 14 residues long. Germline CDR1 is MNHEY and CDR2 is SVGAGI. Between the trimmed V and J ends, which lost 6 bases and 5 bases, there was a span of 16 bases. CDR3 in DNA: TGTGCCAGCAGACCCGGGGGGACATCATATGGCTACACCTTC. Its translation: CASRPGGTSYGYTF.

The CDR3 protein is CASSYSGRGGLQYF. DNA for the CDR3: TGTGCCAGCAGTTACTCGGGTCGAGGGGGTCTGCAGTACTTC. The chain links TRBV6-5 to TRBJ2-7, with D possibly matching TRBD1 (6 bases). The CDR3 sequence is 14 residues long. Trimming took off 0 bases at V and 9 bases at J, with 15 bases between the two ends. Germline V gene data show CDR1 as MNHEY and CDR2 as SVGAGI.

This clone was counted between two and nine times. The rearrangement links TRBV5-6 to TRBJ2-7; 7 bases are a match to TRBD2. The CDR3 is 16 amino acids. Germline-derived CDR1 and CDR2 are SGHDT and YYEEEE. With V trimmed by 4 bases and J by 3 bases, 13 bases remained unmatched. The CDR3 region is CASSPWSSGIHYEQYF. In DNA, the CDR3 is TGTGCCAGCAGCCCCTGGTCTAGCGGTATACACTACGAGCAGTACTTC.

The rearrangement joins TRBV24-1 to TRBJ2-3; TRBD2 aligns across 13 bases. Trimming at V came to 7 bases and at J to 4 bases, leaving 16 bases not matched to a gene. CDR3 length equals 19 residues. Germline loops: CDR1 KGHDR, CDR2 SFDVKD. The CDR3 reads CATSQPQRLAGGRADTQYF. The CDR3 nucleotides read TGTGCCACCAGCCAACCTCAGAGACTAGCGGGAGGAAGGGCAGATACGCAGTATTTT.

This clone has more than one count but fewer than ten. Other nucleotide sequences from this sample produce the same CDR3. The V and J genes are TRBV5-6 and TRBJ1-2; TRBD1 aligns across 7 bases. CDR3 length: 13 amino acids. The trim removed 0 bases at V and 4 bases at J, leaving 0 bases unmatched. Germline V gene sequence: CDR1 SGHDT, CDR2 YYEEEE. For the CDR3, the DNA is TGTGCCAGCAGCTTGGACAGGGGCTATGGCTACACCTTC. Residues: CASSLDRGYGYTF.

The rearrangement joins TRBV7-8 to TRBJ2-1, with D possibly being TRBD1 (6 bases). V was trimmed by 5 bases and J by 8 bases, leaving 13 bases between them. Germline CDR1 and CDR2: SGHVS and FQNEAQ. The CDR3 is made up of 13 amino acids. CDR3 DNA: TGTGCCAGCAGCCGCCCAGGGGTCCATGAGCAGTTCTTC. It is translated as CASSRPGVHEQFF.

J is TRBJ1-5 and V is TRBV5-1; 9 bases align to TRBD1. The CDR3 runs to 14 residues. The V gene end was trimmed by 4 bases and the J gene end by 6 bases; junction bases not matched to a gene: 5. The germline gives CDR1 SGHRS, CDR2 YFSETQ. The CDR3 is CASSLTGGVQPQHF. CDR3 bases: TGCGCCAGCAGCCTGACAGGGGGAGTTCAGCCCCAGCATTTT.

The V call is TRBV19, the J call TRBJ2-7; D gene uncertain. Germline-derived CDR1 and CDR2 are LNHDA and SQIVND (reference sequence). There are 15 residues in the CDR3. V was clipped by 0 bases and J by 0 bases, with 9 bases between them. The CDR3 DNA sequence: TGTGCCAGTAGTATAGATCCCAGGCCCTCCTACGAGCAGTACTTC. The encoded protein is CASSIDPRPSYEQYF.

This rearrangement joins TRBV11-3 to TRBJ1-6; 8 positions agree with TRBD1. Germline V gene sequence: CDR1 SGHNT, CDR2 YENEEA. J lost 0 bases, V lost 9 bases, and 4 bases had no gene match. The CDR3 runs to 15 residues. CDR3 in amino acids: CARDRESSYNSPLHF. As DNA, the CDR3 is TGTGCCAGGGACAGGGAGAGCTCCTATAATTCACCCCTCCACTTT.

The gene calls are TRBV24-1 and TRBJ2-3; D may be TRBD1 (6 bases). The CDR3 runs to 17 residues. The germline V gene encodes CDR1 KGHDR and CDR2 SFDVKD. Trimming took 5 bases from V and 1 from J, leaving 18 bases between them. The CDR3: CATSAPLGAGGTDTQYF. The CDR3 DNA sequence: TGTGCCACCAGTGCCCCACTTGGGGCAGGGGGCACAGATACGCAGTATTTT.

CDR3 in amino acids: CASKGREGTDTQYF. The CDR3 DNA sequence: TGTGCCAGTAAGGGTCGGGAGGGCACAGATACGCAGTATTTT. The rearrangement joins TRBV2 to TRBJ2-3; 7 positions match TRBD2. Germline V gene sequence: CDR1 SNHLY, CDR2 FYNNEI. V trimming: 9 bases; J trimming: 1 base; junction bases outside the gene matches: 7. CDR3 size: 14 residues.

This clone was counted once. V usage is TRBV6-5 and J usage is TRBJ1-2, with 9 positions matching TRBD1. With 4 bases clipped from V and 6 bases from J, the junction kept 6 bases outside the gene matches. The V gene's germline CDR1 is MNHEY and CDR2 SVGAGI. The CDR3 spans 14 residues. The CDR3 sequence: CASSFHRGQDGYTF. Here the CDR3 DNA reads TGTGCCAGCAGTTTCCACAGGGGGCAGGATGGCTACACCTTC.

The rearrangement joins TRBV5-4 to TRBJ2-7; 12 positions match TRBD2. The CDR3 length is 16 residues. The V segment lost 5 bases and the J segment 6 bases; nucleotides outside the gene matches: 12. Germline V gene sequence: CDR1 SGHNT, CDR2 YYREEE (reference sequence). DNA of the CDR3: TGTGCCAGCAGTCTAGATTCTAGCGGGAGGGCCGTCGAGCAGTACTTC. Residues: CASSLDSSGRAVEQYF.